This record looks at one T cell receptor (beta chain) sequence and its context. This sample was included in a study of control samples from healthy donors and cancer patients. The protocol was immunoSEQ multiplex PCR, while the TCRdb copy is restricted to in-frame clones and leaves out a portion. The sample lists around 110,000 clones, approximately 90% occurring once. The V end was cut by 2 bases, the J end by 8 bases, with 9 bases between. The CDR3 totals 12 residues. The germline V gene has CDR1 SNHLY and CDR2 FYNNEI. The specimen was blood. This TCR came from a woman aged 70-85 years in good health. V and J are TRBV2 and TRBJ1-2; no clear D gene. CDR3 sequence reads: CASSEIQRGYTF. As DNA, the CDR3 is TGTGCCAGCAGTGAAATACAGAGGGGCTACACCTTC.